Listed below are T cell receptor beta chains from one sample, sequenced in a study of T cells in Graves' hyperthyroidism and ophthalmopathy. TCRdb redid the calling of the multiplex PCR reads with MiXCR, one entry per CDR3 protein. The sample yields hundreds of thousands of distinct CDR3 sequences, about 19% seen once. Material for sequencing was blood. The receptors shown here come from a woman aged 50 to 60 with Graves' hyperthyroidism that later progressed to Graves' ophthalmopathy. Both conserved end residues are part of each CDR3.

j_gene	v_gene	CDR3aa
TRBJ2-7	TRBV4-1	CASSQVQEQYEQYF
TRBJ2-7	TRBV18	CASSPLRTDAAYEQYF
TRBJ2-7	TRBV11-1	CASSNRQGIYEQYF
TRBJ1-4	TRBV6-1	CASHKGQGREKLFF
TRBJ1-2	TRBV27	CASKMGQLEYYGYTF
TRBJ1-6	TRBV7-6	CASSLATGAGPGNSPLHF
TRBJ1-3	TRBV6-5	CASSYDGSGNTIYF
TRBJ1-2	TRBV27	CASSSLVGVGEGYTF
TRBJ1-3	TRBV5-1	CASSFEGENSGNTIYF
TRBJ2-3	TRBV27	CASSDLGGGSSDTQYF
TRBJ1-5	TRBV6-1	CASSESKTVGRQPQHF
TRBJ2-2	TRBV30	CAWSLRDTHTGELFF
TRBJ1-2	TRBV19	CASIPGQGFEYGYTF
TRBJ2-3	TRBV5-1	CASSLERGSDTQYF
TRBJ1-2	TRBV5-1	CASSLWGRINGYTF
TRBJ2-1	TRBV4-2	CASSQLGTSGYNEQFF
TRBJ2-6	TRBV15	CATSRATGSAGANVLTF
TRBJ1-3	TRBV6-1	CATRKGTGAYGNTIYF
-	TRBV6-1	CASTPRAFSRAFF
TRBJ1-3	TRBV7-9	CASDSQYSGNTIYF
TRBJ2-1	TRBV3-1	CASSQVAGKGSYNEQFF
TRBJ2-5	TRBV20-1	CSASIGTSVTQYF
TRBJ1-6	TRBV6-1	CASSPTQGYNSPLHF
TRBJ2-1	TRBV20-1	CSARGGPLNEQFF
TRBJ2-3	TRBV9	CASSDGLAGPRGTDTQYF
TRBJ2-1	TRBV6-1	CASSYSQGIPYNEQFF
TRBJ1-1	TRBV18	CASSPSQGGGTEAFF
TRBJ1-1	TRBV11-2	CASSRDIWGGGAEVNTEAFF
TRBJ2-1	TRBV6-6	CASSYSRNNEQFF
TRBJ2-7	TRBV3-1	CASSQEQRRGGQYF
TRBJ2-5	TRBV7-8	CASSSRVRGFQETQYF
TRBJ2-2	TRBV11-2	CASSHGTSGESTGELFF
TRBJ2-5	TRBV9	CASSVAGSGTLETQYF
TRBJ2-1	TRBV5-5	CASSLGWSGRSQFF
TRBJ1-1	TRBV30	CAWSVSSSNTEAFF
TRBJ2-7	TRBV20-1	CSARSGRGINNEQYF
TRBJ1-3	TRBV7-6	CASSSAGTASGNTIYF
TRBJ1-4	TRBV12-3/TRBV12-4	CACTGQGSEKLFF
TRBJ2-3	TRBV2	CASRKTGSTDTQYF
TRBJ2-2	TRBV19	CASRPMGAATGELFF
TRBJ2-7	TRBV5-6	CASSLTALSGEQYF
TRBJ2-7	TRBV11-2	CASSQSSGVYEQYF
TRBJ1-5	TRBV5-1	CASSPNPQGAQHF
TRBJ2-2	TRBV12-3/TRBV12-4	CASSYGATTGELFF
TRBJ1-4	TRBV3-1	CASSQVGGAGEKLFF
TRBJ2-7	TRBV12-3/TRBV12-4	CTSSLGGYEQYF
TRBJ2-2	TRBV5-5	CASSYLPGQGADAGELFF
TRBJ2-2	TRBV11-2	CASSLGGGSPNTGELFF
TRBJ2-3	TRBV7-9	CASSLPPGGASTDTQYF
TRBJ2-1	TRBV6-9	CASSHGLLPYNEQFF
TRBJ2-6	TRBV15	CATSRFGGGFFSGANVLTF
TRBJ2-5	TRBV7-2	CASSRVPQGSKQETQYF
TRBJ1-2	TRBV30	CAWRTSGISLGYTF
TRBJ2-3	TRBV11-2	CASSSLTSGGTDTQYF
TRBJ2-1	TRBV4-2	CASSQPLSGGAYNEQFF
TRBJ2-6	TRBV15	CATSSGSGGAGANVLAF
TRBJ2-3	TRBV6-6	CASSYSRQLRTDTQYF
TRBJ2-3	TRBV20-1	CSANLNTDTQYF
TRBJ1-6	TRBV12-3/TRBV12-4	CASKPQGLDSPLHF